The 20 T cell receptor beta chains below were found in one sample sequenced in a study of human T cells and chemical hapten exposure. From the RACE reads, TCRdb called clonotypes with MiXCR, one entry per CDR3 protein. The sample carries around 57,000 distinct CDR3 sequences, approximately 11% recorded once. Noted time point: pre-sensitization, week 0. This sample's treatment: therapeutic diphenylcyclopropenone sensitization with weekly scalp DPC. The sequencing used whole blood, collected in connection with sensitization to the hapten diphenylcyclopropenone (DPC). All receptors come from a woman aged 40 to 49 with alopecia areata. Some clones in this sample may be carry-over from other donors' samples.

This clonotype appeared many times. The genes are TRBV2 and TRBJ2-7, with D unclear. Per the germline V gene, CDR1 is SNHLY and CDR2 is FYNNEI. The CDR3 consists of 13 residues. V dropped 8 bases and J dropped 0 bases, with 11 bases sitting between them. The CDR3 DNA sequence: TGTGCCAGCGGGTTGACATACTCCTACGAGCAGTACTTC. Protein product: CASGLTYSYEQYF.

The rearrangement links TRBV21-1 to TRBJ2-4; the D call of TRBD1 is as the table states it, not checked on the DNA. TRBV21-1 is assigned pseudogene status. The CDR3 contains 21 residues. The CDR3 DNA reads TGTGCCAGCAGCGCCTCATCGATCCGGGACCGCGGGAATGGTACCAAAAACATTCAGTACTTC. It is translated as CASSASSIRDRGNGTKNIQYF.

V usage is TRBV11-2 and J usage is TRBJ2-2, with D unclear. Germline CDR1 and CDR2: SGHAT and FQNNGV. V lost 2 bases and J 4 bases, leaving 8 bases between the germline ends. The CDR3 runs 14 residues. CDR3 DNA: TGTGCCAGCAGCTTATCCTTCCTCACCGGGGAGCTGTTTTTT. Its translation: CASSLSFLTGELFF.

This clonotype came up many times. V and J are TRBV5-1 and TRBJ2-7; unclear D gene. In germline, CDR1 is SGHRS, CDR2 YFSETQ. V lost 1 base to trimming and J lost 2 bases, with 7 bases between them. The CDR3 is 13 amino acids. For the CDR3, the DNA is TGCGCCAGCAGCTTGAGGCGGACCTACGAGCAGTACTTC. It yields the protein CASSLRRTYEQYF.

This sequence joins TRBV6-2 or TRBV6-3 and TRBJ1-1; a weak D match, TRBD1 (5 bases). Trimming shortened V by 5 bases and J by 11 bases, and 21 bases separated the two germline ends. The CDR3 has 14 amino acids. Germline CDR1 MNHEY, CDR2 SVGEGT. As DNA, the CDR3 is TGTGCCAGCAGTGCCTCGGGCGGGGCCGGTAAGGCTTTCTTT. Protein sequence: CASSASGGAGKAFF.

This clonotype was detected many times. The J gene is TRBJ1-5, the V gene TRBV7-2; D perhaps matches TRBD1 (6 bases). With 1 base removed from V and 0 bases from J, the gap between germline ends came to 10 bases. The CDR3 spans 16 residues. The V gene's germline CDR1 is SGHTA and CDR2 FQGNSA. The CDR3 nucleotides read TGTGCCAGCAGCTTAGAAGGGGGTTTTAGCAATCAGCCCCAGCATTTT. It codes for CASSLEGGFSNQPQHF.

This clonotype was seen many times. The V call is TRBV7-2, the J call TRBJ2-7; D is unresolved. CDR1 is SGHTA and CDR2 is FQGNSA in the germline V gene. Trimming cost V 1 base and J 4 bases, with 5 bases left between them. CDR3 size: 12 residues. CDR3 loop: CASSLEHYEQYF. CDR3 bases: TGTGCCAGCAGCTTAGAACATTACGAGCAGTACTTC.

This clonotype was seen repeatedly, ten times or more. The rearrangement links TRBV5-1 to TRBJ1-1; 12 positions match TRBD1. CDR3 length: 16 amino acids. The J segment lost 4 bases and the V segment lost 4 bases, leaving 8 bases of the junction unmatched. Germline lookup yields CDR1 SGHRS and CDR2 YFSETQ. DNA for the CDR3: TGCGCCAGCAGCCTCGGGACAGGGGGCGATAGCACTGAAGCTTTCTTT. The encoded protein is CASSLGTGGDSTEAFF.

This clonotype was seen a few times. The CDR3 region has the DNA TGTGCAAGTCGCTTAAGGTTATGGACCGACCAGCCCCAGCATTTT. Its translation: CASRLRLWTDQPQHF. The chain recombines TRBV12-2 with TRBJ1-5. TRBV12-2 represents a pseudogene. The CDR3 covers 15 residues.

The chain joins TRBV7-2 to TRBJ1-4, with 9 bases aligning to TRBD1. The CDR3 consists of 16 residues. V gave up 1 base and J gave up 4 bases; unmatched junction bases: 4. CDR1 and CDR2 (germline): SGHTA, FQGNSA. CDR3: CASSLGPGQGNEKLFF. The CDR3, as DNA: TGTGCCAGCAGCTTAGGGCCGGGACAGGGTAATGAAAAACTGTTTTTT.

There are a few counts of this clonotype. This rearrangement joins TRBV27 to TRBJ2-1, with 14 bases fitting TRBD2. The trim removed 6 bases at V and 8 bases at J, leaving 6 bases unmatched. CDR1 is MNHEY and CDR2 is SMNVEV in the germline V gene (reference sequence). The CDR3 spans 15 residues. CDR3 sequence reads: CASSWTSGRFDEQFF. The CDR3 DNA sequence: TGTGCCAGCAGCTGGACTAGCGGGAGGTTCGATGAGCAGTTCTTC.

This chain links TRBV12-3 or TRBV12-4 with TRBJ2-2; TRBD2 matches 10 bases. The trim removed 6 bases at V and 1 base at J, leaving 2 bases unmatched. This CDR3 spans 15 amino acids. CDR3 coding DNA: TGTGCCAGCAGCAGACTAGCGGGGAACACCGGGGAGCTGTTTTTT. Residues: CASSRLAGNTGELFF.

V and J are TRBV28 and TRBJ2-7; the match to TRBD1 covers 7 bases. The CDR3 extends over 15 amino acids. The V gene's germline CDR1 is MDHEN and CDR2 SYDVKM. V dropped 5 bases and J dropped 4; count of bases not matched to a gene: 11. In nucleotides, the CDR3 is TGTGCCAGCAGTCCGGCACAGGGGTTCGGGTACGAGCAGTACTTC. Protein sequence: CASSPAQGFGYEQYF.

This clonotype showed up just a few times. This chain links TRBV6-1 with TRBJ1-2, with D unclear. CDR3 length: 13 amino acids. Trimming shortened V by 5 bases and J by 3 bases, and 10 bases separated the two germline ends. Germline values: CDR1 MNHNS, CDR2 SASEGT. CDR3 amino acids: CASSRAGDYGYTF. As DNA, the CDR3 is TGTGCCAGCAGTAGGGCCGGGGACTATGGCTACACCTTC.

This clonotype was counted between two and nine times. The rearrangement uses TRBV12-2 and TRBJ2-1; TRBD1 is the table's D call, not checked against the DNA. TRBV12-2 is a recognized pseudogene. This CDR3 spans 16 amino acids. CDR3 DNA: TGTGCAAGTCGCTTGCATCTGGACAGGGCGGCCAATGAGCAGTTCTTC. It specifies CASRLHLDRAANEQFF.

Ten or more counts support this clonotype. The chain carries TRBV15 and TRBJ2-1; unclear D gene. The germline V and J ends were trimmed by 4 bases and 12 bases, with 13 bases remaining between them. The CDR3 is 12 amino acids. The germline gives CDR1 LNHNV, CDR2 YYDKDF (reference sequence). CDR3 DNA sequence: TGTGCCACCAGCACCGCCGACGGTCCGCAGTTCTTC. This encodes CATSTADGPQFF.

This clonotype has a handful of counts. V is TRBV5-6 and J is TRBJ2-1; no reliable D call. This CDR3 comprises 15 residues. Germline V CDR1 and CDR2: SGHDT, YYEEEE. V dropped 4 bases and J dropped 8 bases, with 19 bases sitting between them. The CDR3 protein is CASSRPRSVGYEQFF. CDR3 coding DNA: TGTGCCAGCAGCCGGCCGAGAAGCGTAGGTTATGAGCAGTTCTTC.

This clonotype showed up just a few times. The chain joins TRBV4-3 to TRBJ2-7; D gene ambiguous. Trimming stripped 0 bases from V and 4 bases from J, with 13 bases between. CDR3 length: 15 amino acids. Germline lookup yields CDR1 LGHNA and CDR2 YSLEER. The chain's CDR3 is CASSQDIGFIYEQYF. The DNA for the CDR3 is TGCGCCAGCAGCCAAGACATCGGCTTTATTTACGAGCAGTACTTC.

This clonotype was seen ten or more times. The genes are TRBV18 and TRBJ2-7, with no clear D. The ends were cut back, 0 bases at V and 0 bases at J, with 18 bases in the middle. Germline CDR1 and CDR2: KGHSH and LQKENI. The CDR3 consists of 18 residues. In DNA form, the CDR3 reads TGTGCCAGCTCACCACCGCAAGGGCATACAGATAGCTCCTACGAGCAGTACTTC. This sequence encodes CASSPPQGHTDSSYEQYF.

The chain joins TRBV18 to TRBJ2-7; 10 positions match TRBD1. The germline V gene has CDR1 KGHSH and CDR2 LQKENI. There are 13 residues in the CDR3. V gave up 2 bases and J gave up 6 bases; unmatched junction bases: 1. The CDR3 DNA sequence: TGTGCCAGCTCACCAAGGGACAGGGGCGAGCAGTACTTC. Translation: CASSPRDRGEQYF.